A single sample is the source of the 24 T cell receptor beta chains below, sequenced in a study of T cell responses to AZD1222 COVID-19 vaccine. Clones were sequenced by immunoSEQ multiplex PCR, and TCRdb holds only the in-frame ones, with some missing. The sample shows some 63,000 clones, 85% to 90% of them seen only once. Sequenced material: peripheral blood, taken 28 days after the second AZD1222 dose. The receptors shown here come from an adult who received the AZD1222 COVID-19 vaccine.

The chain uses TRBV6-5 and TRBJ1-2; 11 bases map to TRBD1. Germline CDR1 reads MNHEY; CDR2 reads SVGAGI. This CDR3 is built from 16 residues. The J segment lost 8 bases and the V segment lost 1 base, leaving 9 bases of the junction unmatched. The CDR3 nucleotides read TGTGCCAGCAGTTACTATCGGACAGGGGGCGCGTCGGGCTACACCTTC. It specifies CASSYYRTGGASGYTF.

This clone has just a few counts. This sequence joins TRBV18 and TRBJ1-1, with a weak D call TRBD1 (6 bases). V lost 3 bases and J 6 bases, leaving 14 bases between the germline ends. The CDR3 is 14 residues long. Germline CDR1 KGHSH, CDR2 LQKENI. The CDR3 reads CASSPQGSPPEAFF. The CDR3 region has the DNA TGTGCCAGCTCACCCCAGGGGTCCCCGCCTGAAGCTTTCTTT. Together with reference TRBV18 and TRBJ1-1, the CDR3 gives the full variable domain: NAGVMQNPRHLVRRRGQEARLRCSPMKGHSHVYWYRQLPEEGLKFMVYLQKENIIDESGMPKERFSAEFPKEGPSILRIQQVVRGDSAAYFCASSPQGSPPEAFFGQGTRLTVV.

This chain connects TRBV28 to TRBJ2-2; 9 nucleotides match TRBD1. V lost 5 bases to trimming and J lost 4 bases; unmatched junction nucleotides: 8. CDR1 and CDR2 from the germline V gene are MDHEN and SYDVKM. The CDR3 contains 16 residues. CDR3 sequence reads: CASSPPGQGGTGELFF. Written as DNA, the CDR3 is TGTGCCAGCAGTCCACCGGGACAGGGAGGCACCGGGGAGCTGTTTTTT.

This clone was counted once. This sequence joins TRBV19 and TRBJ2-7; 9 bases line up with TRBD1. V trimming: 5 bases; J trimming: 2 bases; junction bases outside the gene matches: 7. Looked up from germline, CDR1 is LNHDA and CDR2 is SQIVND (reference sequence). This CDR3 region has 15 residues. In DNA form, the CDR3 reads TGTGCCAGTAGTTCCGCCGGACAGGGGCCCTACGAGCAGTACTTC. This translates into CASSSAGQGPYEQYF.

The J gene is TRBJ1-2, the V gene TRBV6-5; D is undetermined. Germline-derived CDR1 and CDR2 are MNHEY and SVGAGI. The germline V and J ends were trimmed by 4 bases and 7 bases, with 22 bases remaining between them. This CDR3 has 16 residues. CDR3: CASSFRPYRSVGGYTF. The CDR3 DNA sequence: TGTGCCAGCAGTTTTCGACCCTACCGTTCGGTGGGTGGCTACACCTTC.

A note on this clone: Sequence at one end of the junction differs from germline and may be a read error. V is TRBV6-2 or TRBV6-3 and J is TRBJ2-7; D could derive from TRBD1 or TRBD2 (5 bases each). The CDR3 runs 10 residues. Germline-derived CDR1 and CDR2 are MNHEY and SVGEGT. The CDR3, as DNA: TGTGCCAGCAGTCTAGGGACGGCAAACTTC. Encoded protein: CASSLGTANF.

The CDR3 loop reads CATSDRGRNYGYTF. The DNA for the CDR3 is TGTGCCACCAGTGATCGGGGACGTAACTATGGCTACACCTTC. This sequence joins TRBV24-1 and TRBJ1-2, with D possibly TRBD1 on 5 matching bases. Trimming took off 3 bases at V and 1 base at J, with 8 bases between the two ends. The V gene's germline CDR1 is KGHDR and CDR2 SFDVKD. The CDR3 sequence is 14 residues long.

V and J are TRBV6-2 or TRBV6-3 and TRBJ2-5, with D possibly TRBD1 on 6 matching bases. The CDR3 length is 17 residues. Germline V gene data show CDR1 as MNHEY and CDR2 as SVGEGT. V was cut by 0 bases and J by 5 bases, with 19 bases left in between. The CDR3 DNA reads as TGTGCCAGCAGTTACTCCCGAGGTGGTAGCAGGGGTGAGACCCAGTACTTC. The encoded protein is CASSYSRGGSRGETQYF.

The chain uses TRBV24-1 and TRBJ2-7; 7 nucleotides agree with TRBD1. The CDR3 contains 15 residues. The trim removed 5 bases at V and 2 bases at J, leaving 8 bases unmatched. The germline V gene has CDR1 KGHDR and CDR2 SFDVKD. In DNA, the CDR3 is TGTGCCACCAGTGGAAAACAGGGGTCAACCTACGAGCAGTACTTC. Encoded protein: CATSGKQGSTYEQYF.

The chain links TRBV6-5 to TRBJ2-3; weak D call: TRBD2 (5 bases). Trimming stripped 7 bases from V and 2 bases from J, with 16 bases between. Germline loops: CDR1 MNHEY, CDR2 SVGAGI. CDR3 length: 15 residues. CDR3 DNA: TGTGCCAGCACCCCCCGTAGCGTGCCCACAGATACGCAGTATTTT. Encoded protein: CASTPRSVPTDTQYF.

The chain links TRBV2 to TRBJ2-3; D is unclear. CDR1 SNHLY and CDR2 FYNNEI come from the germline V gene. The CDR3 is 14 amino acids. Trimming removed 5 bases from V and 1 base from J, with 10 bases in between. Here the CDR3 reads CASSFVRGTDTQYF. For the CDR3, the DNA is TGTGCCAGCAGTTTTGTTAGAGGCACAGATACGCAGTATTTT.

The chain combines TRBV3-1 (or the pseudogene TRBV3-2) with TRBJ2-2; TRBD2 matches 12 bases. This CDR3 is built from 17 residues. J lost 4 bases, V lost 3 bases, and 6 bases had no gene match. Germline V gene sequence: CDR1 LGHDT, CDR2 YNNKEL (reference sequence). The CDR3 DNA reads TGTGCCAGCAGCCAGGGCGGACTAGCGGGACCCACCGGGGAGCTGTTTTTT. Protein product: CASSQGGLAGPTGELFF.

This clone was counted once. This chain connects TRBV2 to TRBJ2-5; 10 bases are a match to TRBD2. The CDR3 is 15 amino acids. Trimming cost V 3 bases and J 1 base; bases outside gene matches: 2. Germline V gives CDR1 SNHLY, CDR2 FYNNEI. The DNA for the CDR3 is TGTGCCAGCAGTGAGGCTAGCGGGGGCCAAGAGACCCAGTACTTC. It is translated as CASSEASGGQETQYF. Full variable domain (remainder filled in from reference TRBV2 and TRBJ2-5): EPEVTQTPSHQVTQMGQEVILRCVPISNHLYFYWYRQILGQKVEFLVSFYNNEISEKSEIFDDQFSVERPDGSNFTLKIRSTKLEDSAMYFCASSEASGGQETQYFGPGTRLLVL.

V usage is TRBV28 and J usage is TRBJ1-5; maybe TRBD1 (6 bases). CDR1 is MDHEN and CDR2 is SYDVKM in the germline V gene. Trimming pared 7 bases from V and 3 bases from J, leaving 19 bases between. The CDR3 loop spans 16 amino acids. The chain's CDR3 is CASTKGGTPLNQPQHF. The DNA for the CDR3 is TGTGCCAGCACCAAGGGGGGCACCCCGCTCAATCAGCCCCAGCATTTT.

This rearrangement joins TRBV28 to TRBJ2-5; the D is unclear. Deletions cut 10 bases from V and 2 bases from J, with 14 bases between. This CDR3 is 13 amino acids long. Germline CDR1 reads MDHEN; CDR2 reads SYDVKM. The CDR3 reads CATIEVGQETQYF. CDR3 coding DNA: TGTGCCACTATAGAGGTTGGACAAGAGACCCAGTACTTC.

This rearrangement joins TRBV5-1 to TRBJ2-1; TRBD2 agrees at 14 bases. The CDR3 loop spans 18 amino acids. V was clipped by 4 bases and J by 0 bases; unmatched bases: 6. The germline V gene encodes CDR1 SGHRS and CDR2 YFSETQ. This CDR3 reads CASSEGLAGARSYNEQFF. The CDR3 DNA follows: TGCGCCAGCAGCGAGGGACTAGCGGGGGCCCGCTCCTACAATGAGCAGTTCTTC.

This clone was counted a few times. The V gene is TRBV18, the J gene TRBJ1-2; D is possibly TRBD1 (6 bases). Germline CDR1 reads KGHSH; CDR2 reads LQKENI. Deletions cut 5 bases from V and 0 bases from J, with 13 bases between. This CDR3 is 15 amino acids long. The CDR3 sequence is CASSSYRAANYGYTF. The CDR3 DNA is TGTGCCAGCTCAAGCTACAGGGCAGCTAACTATGGCTACACCTTC. The whole variable domain, remainder taken from reference TRBV18 and TRBJ1-2, is NAGVMQNPRHLVRRRGQEARLRCSPMKGHSHVYWYRQLPEEGLKFMVYLQKENIIDESGMPKERFSAEFPKEGPSILRIQQVVRGDSAAYFCASSSYRAANYGYTFGSGTRLTVV.

This clone was observed a handful of times. This chain joins TRBV19 and TRBJ1-1, with 9 bases identical to TRBD1. CDR1 is LNHDA, CDR2 SQIVND, per germline (reference sequence). CDR3 length: 15 residues. With V trimmed by 4 bases and J by 5 bases, 8 bases remained unmatched. This CDR3 reads CASSRGQGGRTEAFF. For the CDR3, the DNA is TGTGCCAGTAGTAGGGGACAGGGCGGGCGTACTGAAGCTTTCTTT.

The V and J genes are TRBV5-1 and TRBJ2-7; 10 bases are a match to TRBD1. Germline V lookup: CDR1 SGHRS, CDR2 YFSETQ. The V and J ends lost 3 bases and 4 bases, in that order; junction bases with no gene match: 7. This CDR3 spans 15 amino acids. The DNA for the CDR3 is TGCGCCAGCAGCTCAACCGGGACAGGGGTATACGAGCAGTACTTC. The encoded protein is CASSSTGTGVYEQYF.

V usage is TRBV28 and J usage is TRBJ2-3; D is uncertain. V was clipped by 4 bases and J by 0 bases, with 8 bases between them. The CDR3 consists of 14 residues. Germline CDR1 and CDR2: MDHEN and SYDVKM. DNA of the CDR3: TGTGCCAGCAGTTCCCAGGCTAGCACAGATACGCAGTATTTT. Residues: CASSSQASTDTQYF.

This clone was picked up a small number of times. The chain recombines TRBV27 with TRBJ1-5, with D maybe TRBD1 (6 bases). The V and J ends lost 4 bases and 6 bases respectively, with 19 bases between them. Germline values: CDR1 MNHEY, CDR2 SMNVEV (reference sequence). This CDR3 spans 16 amino acids. The CDR3 DNA follows: TGTGCCAGCAGTTCCGGGACATTGGCGTTGGGTCAGCCCCAGCATTTT. This sequence encodes CASSSGTLALGQPQHF.

The chain's CDR3 is CASRRGNNQPQHF. The CDR3 region has the DNA TGTGCCAGCCGGCGGGGGAACAATCAGCCCCAGCATTTT. This sequence joins TRBV6-6 and TRBJ1-5; D might be TRBD1 (5 bases). Trimming stripped 8 bases from V and 3 bases from J, with 11 bases between. Germline CDR1 is MNHNY and CDR2 is SVGAGI (reference sequence). There are 13 residues in the CDR3.

V usage is TRBV3-1 (or the pseudogene TRBV3-2) and J usage is TRBJ1-2, with D possibly TRBD1 on 5 matching bases. The V gene's germline CDR1 is LGHDT and CDR2 YNNKEL (reference sequence). The CDR3 is 16 amino acids. V lost 0 bases to trimming and J lost 3 bases, with 14 bases between them. Here the CDR3 DNA reads TGTGCCAGCAGCCAAGACAGGGAAGGGATGGACTATGGCTACACCTTC. Translating it yields CASSQDREGMDYGYTF.

This chain connects TRBV15 to TRBJ1-5, with TRBD1 as a possible D gene (5 bases). From germline, CDR1 is LNHNV and CDR2 YYDKDF (reference sequence). The V gene lost 5 bases and the J gene lost 6 bases, with 17 bases spanning the gap. This CDR3 is 15 amino acids long. CDR3 residues: CATSEARQGSQPQHF. The CDR3 region has the DNA TGTGCCACCAGCGAGGCCCGGCAGGGAAGTCAGCCCCAGCATTTT.